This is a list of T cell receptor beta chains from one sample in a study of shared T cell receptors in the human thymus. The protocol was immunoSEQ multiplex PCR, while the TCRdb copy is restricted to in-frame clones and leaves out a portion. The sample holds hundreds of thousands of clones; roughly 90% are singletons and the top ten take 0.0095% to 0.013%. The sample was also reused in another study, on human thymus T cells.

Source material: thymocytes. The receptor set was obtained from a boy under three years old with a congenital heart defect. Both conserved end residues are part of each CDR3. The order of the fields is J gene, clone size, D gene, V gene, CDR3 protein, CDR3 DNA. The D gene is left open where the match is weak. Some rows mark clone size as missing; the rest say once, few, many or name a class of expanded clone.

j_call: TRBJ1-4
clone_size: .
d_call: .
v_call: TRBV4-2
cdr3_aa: CASSQYSATNEKLFF
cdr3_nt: TGTGCCAGCAGCCAATACAGTGCAACTAATGAAAAACTGTTTTTT

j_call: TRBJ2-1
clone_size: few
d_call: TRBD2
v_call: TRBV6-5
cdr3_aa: CASSPGLGNEQFF
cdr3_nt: TGTGCCAGCAGCCCGGGACTAGGAAATGAGCAGTTCTTC

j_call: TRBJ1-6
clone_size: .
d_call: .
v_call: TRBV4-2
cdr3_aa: CASSSLRPGEPNSPLHF
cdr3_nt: TGTGCCAGCAGCAGCCTGAGGCCAGGGGAGCCGAATTCACCCCTCCACTTT

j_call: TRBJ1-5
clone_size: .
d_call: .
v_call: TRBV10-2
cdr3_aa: CASSESKGERVGQPQHF
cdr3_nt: TGCGCCAGCAGTGAGTCGAAGGGGGAAAGGGTTGGTCAGCCCCAGCATTTT

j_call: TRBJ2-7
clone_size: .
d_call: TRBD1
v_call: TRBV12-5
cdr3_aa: CASGPGDRGREQYF
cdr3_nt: TGTGCTAGTGGTCCAGGGGACAGGGGGCGCGAGCAGTACTTC

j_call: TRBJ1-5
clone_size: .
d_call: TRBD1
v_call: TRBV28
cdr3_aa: CASSPKTGEEGNQPQHF
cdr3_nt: TGTGCCAGCAGTCCGAAGACAGGGGAGGAGGGCAATCAGCCCCAGCATTTT

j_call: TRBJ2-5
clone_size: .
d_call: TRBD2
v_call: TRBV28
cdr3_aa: CASSFQASGRKTQYF
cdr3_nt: TGTGCCAGCAGTTTTCAGGCTAGCGGGAGGAAGACCCAGTACTTC

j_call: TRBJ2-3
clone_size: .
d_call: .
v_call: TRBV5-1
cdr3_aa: CASSLAATVSYDTQYF
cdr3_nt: TGCGCCAGCAGCTTGGCCGCCACGGTCTCTTACGATACGCAGTATTTT

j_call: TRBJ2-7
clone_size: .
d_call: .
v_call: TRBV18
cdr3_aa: CASSPGRADYEQYF
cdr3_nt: TGTGCCAGCTCACCGGGCAGGGCGGACTACGAGCAGTACTTC

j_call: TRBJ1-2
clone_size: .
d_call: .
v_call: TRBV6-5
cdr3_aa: CASRGNNYGYTF
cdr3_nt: TGTGCCAGCCGGGGGAATAACTATGGCTACACCTTC

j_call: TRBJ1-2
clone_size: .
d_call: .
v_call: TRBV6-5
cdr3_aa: CASSYSRAAGYTF
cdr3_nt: TGTGCCAGCAGTTACTCGCGGGCTGCAGGCTACACCTTC

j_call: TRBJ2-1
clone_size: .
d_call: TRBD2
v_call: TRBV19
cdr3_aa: CASSSAGGYYNEQFF
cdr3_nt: TGTGCCAGTAGCTCAGCGGGAGGGTACTACAATGAGCAGTTCTTC

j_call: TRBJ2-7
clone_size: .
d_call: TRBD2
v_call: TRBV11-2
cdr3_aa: CASSLGSPSGDTYEQYF
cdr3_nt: TGTGCCAGCAGCTTAGGCTCCCCTAGCGGGGACACCTACGAGCAGTACTTC

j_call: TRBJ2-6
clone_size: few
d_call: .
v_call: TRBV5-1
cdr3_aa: CASSLTGSGANVLTF
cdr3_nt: TGCGCCAGCAGTTTAACAGGCTCTGGGGCCAACGTCCTGACTTTC

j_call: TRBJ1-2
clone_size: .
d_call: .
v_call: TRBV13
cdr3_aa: CASSQENTGTRSYGYTF
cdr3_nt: TGTGCCAGCAGCCAAGAGAACACAGGGACCCGTTCGTATGGCTACACCTTC

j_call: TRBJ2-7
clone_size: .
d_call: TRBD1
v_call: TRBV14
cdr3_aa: CASSQGLDRVSTYEQYF
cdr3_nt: TGTGCCAGCAGCCAAGGCCTGGACAGGGTTTCCACCTACGAGCAGTACTTC

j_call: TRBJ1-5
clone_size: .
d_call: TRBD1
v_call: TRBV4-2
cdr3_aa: CASSQDLGQVNQPQHF
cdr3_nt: TGTGCCAGCAGCCAAGATCTGGGACAGGTTAATCAGCCCCAGCATTTT